A single sample gave rise to the 19 T cell receptor beta chains below, sequenced in a study of CD8+ T cells in alopecia areata. RNA, once extracted, was reverse transcribed into cDNA for use as the sequencing template. Only in-frame clones appear in the TCRdb table, and some are missing; sequencing was by immunoSEQ multiplex PCR. The data contain 120,000 or so clones, over 60% of them singletons. This sample's treatment: oral pan-JAK inhibitor, 5-10 mg twice daily. This sample comprised CD4+ T cells sorted from blood, obtained at week 4, from a patient treated with tofacitinib. These receptors all stem from a human donor with alopecia areata.

The V gene is TRBV29-1, the J gene TRBJ2-3; perhaps TRBD1 as D (7 bases). CDR1 and CDR2 (germline): SQVTM, ANQGSEA. The CDR3 has 13 amino acids. The V gene lost 3 bases and the J gene lost 6 bases, with 13 bases spanning the gap. The CDR3 nucleotides are TGCAGCGTTGAGGAGGGACAGTTCGATACGCAGTATTTT. It yields the protein CSVEEGQFDTQYF.

This sequence joins TRBV30 and TRBJ2-5, with 7 nucleotides matching TRBD2. Germline V gene data show CDR1 as GTSNPN and CDR2 as SVGIG (reference sequence). The CDR3 consists of 15 residues. Trimming took 1 base from V and 4 from J; bases not matched to a gene: 9. CDR3 sequence: CAWSGQSTGGETQYF. CDR3 nucleotides: TGTGCCTGGAGTGGACAAAGCACGGGGGGAGAGACCCAGTACTTC.

This sequence joins TRBV7-2 and TRBJ2-1; TRBD1 is a possible D gene (7 bases). This CDR3 is built from 15 residues. Germline CDR1 is SGHTA and CDR2 is FQGNSA. V lost 4 bases and J 6 bases, leaving 16 bases between the germline ends. CDR3 in DNA: TGTGCCAGCAGCTCGACAGGGACTCCTGGCAATGAGCAGTTCTTC. Amino acid sequence: CASSSTGTPGNEQFF.

There are a few counts of this clone. The genes are TRBV9 and TRBJ2-1; 7 bases line up with TRBD2. The germline V gene encodes CDR1 SGDLS and CDR2 YYNGEE. This CDR3 region has 15 residues. Unmatched junction bases numbered 8, after V lost 3 bases and J lost 5 bases. In DNA form, the CDR3 reads TGTGCCAGCAGCGCTAGCGGAGCCAAGAACAATGAGCAGTTCTTC. This gives the protein CASSASGAKNNEQFF.

Worth noting for this clone: Additional DNA sequences in this sample encode the identical CDR3. The V gene is TRBV29-1, the J gene TRBJ2-5; no clear D gene. V lost 6 bases and J 2 bases, leaving 7 bases between the germline ends. Germline V gene lookup returns CDR1 SQVTM and CDR2 ANQGSEA. This CDR3 has 11 residues. The CDR3, as DNA: TGCAGCGTAGGTAATCAAGAGACCCAGTACTTC. It translates to CSVGNQETQYF.

The chain has TRBV4-3 and TRBJ1-4; D is uncertain. Trimming shortened V by 4 bases and J by 6 bases, and 6 bases separated the two germline ends. The CDR3 totals 12 residues. Germline assignment: CDR1 LGHNA and CDR2 YSLEER. CDR3 residues: CASSPWYEKLFF. CDR3 in DNA: TGCGCCAGCAGCCCATGGTATGAAAAACTGTTTTTT.

The chain carries TRBV6-9 and TRBJ2-3, with 8 bases lining up with TRBD1. Germline V gene sequence: CDR1 MNHGY, CDR2 SVAAGI. V lost 4 bases to trimming and J lost 6 bases; unmatched junction nucleotides: 9. This CDR3 has 15 residues. The CDR3, as DNA: TGTGCCAGCAGTTCGAGGGGGGACAGGTCTGATACGCAGTATTTT. Residues: CASSSRGDRSDTQYF.

The J gene is TRBJ2-2, the V gene TRBV2; TRBD2 might be the D (5 bases). The CDR3 is 13 residues long. V was pared by 7 bases and J by 3 bases, with 9 bases between. CDR1 is SNHLY, CDR2 FYNNEI, per germline. Here the CDR3 reads CASKAEYTGELFF. CDR3 in DNA: TGTGCCAGCAAAGCGGAATACACCGGGGAGCTGTTTTTT.

V usage is TRBV5-1 and J usage is TRBJ2-3, with D possibly TRBD1 on 6 matching bases. The CDR3 is made up of 13 amino acids. Germline V gene data show CDR1 as SGHRS and CDR2 as YFSETQ. V shed 3 bases and J shed 6 bases, with 11 bases lying between them. CDR3 bases: TGCGCCAGCAGCTCACAGGGAGATGATACGCAGTATTTT. This encodes CASSSQGDDTQYF.

This clone has only a few counts. The J gene is TRBJ1-5, the V gene TRBV2; 7 positions agree with TRBD1. Germline V gene lookup returns CDR1 SNHLY and CDR2 FYNNEI. V lost 8 bases and J lost 0; bases outside the gene matches: 1. The CDR3 has 13 amino acids. In DNA form, the CDR3 reads TGTGCCAGCGGACAGGTTAGCAATCAGCCCCAGCATTTT. Residues: CASGQVSNQPQHF. The whole variable domain, filled in from reference TRBV2 and TRBJ1-5, reads EPEVTQTPSHQVTQMGQEVILRCVPISNHLYFYWYRQILGQKVEFLVSFYNNEISEKSEIFDDQFSVERPDGSNFTLKIRSTKLEDSAMYFCASGQVSNQPQHFGDGTRLSIL.

As DNA, the CDR3 is TGCAGCCCAAGACGGGAGGTGTCGGCCGGATTATATGGCTACACCTTC. This sequence encodes CSPRREVSAGLYGYTF. The chain is built from TRBV29-1 and TRBJ1-2; no firm D call. Germline V gene data show CDR1 as SQVTM and CDR2 as ANQGSEA. This CDR3 spans 16 amino acids. V was trimmed by 8 bases and J by 5 bases, leaving 27 bases between them.

This clone was seen a few times. V and J are TRBV29-1 and TRBJ2-3; tentatively, D is TRBD2 (7 bases). The CDR3 length is 13 residues. Germline CDR1 SQVTM, CDR2 ANQGSEA. Trimming took off 8 bases at V and 2 bases at J, with 14 bases between the two ends. CDR3 in amino acids: CSSDGGHTDTQYF. CDR3 nucleotides: TGCAGCTCTGACGGGGGGCACACAGATACGCAGTATTTT.

The chain combines TRBV7-9 with TRBJ2-5, with unresolved D. V was clipped by 0 bases and J by 6 bases, with 14 bases between them. The CDR3 is made up of 15 amino acids. The germline gives CDR1 SEHNR, CDR2 FQNEAQ (reference sequence). CDR3 in amino acids: CASSLAVGSGQTQYF. The CDR3 nucleotides read TGTGCCAGCAGCTTAGCAGTGGGCAGTGGGCAGACCCAGTACTTC.

The genes are TRBV29-1 and TRBJ1-2, with D maybe TRBD1 (5 bases). The length of the CDR3 is 14 residues. The germline V and J ends were trimmed by 6 bases and 5 bases, with 19 bases remaining between them. Germline V gene data show CDR1 as SQVTM and CDR2 as ANQGSEA. Here the CDR3 reads CSVDKGTVPYGYTF. The CDR3 DNA follows: TGCAGCGTAGATAAGGGGACGGTACCTTATGGCTACACCTTC.

This chain connects TRBV29-1 to TRBJ2-5; 9 nucleotides agree with TRBD2. The CDR3 sequence is 14 residues long. Germline CDR1 is SQVTM and CDR2 is ANQGSEA. Losses at the gene ends were 6 bases for V and 5 bases for J; bases not matched to a gene: 10. The CDR3 nucleotides are TGCAGCGTCCCGGGTAGCGGGAGCGGGGAGACCCAGTACTTC. This sequence encodes CSVPGSGSGETQYF.

V is TRBV30 and J is TRBJ1-3; unclear D gene. The germline V and J ends were trimmed by 0 bases and 0 bases, with 12 bases remaining between them. Germline-derived CDR1 and CDR2 are GTSNPN and SVGIG (reference sequence). This CDR3 contains 16 residues. CDR3 DNA: TGTGCCTGGAGTGTCGGGGAACCAAGCTCTGGAAACACCATATATTTT. Amino acids: CAWSVGEPSSGNTIYF.

This chain connects TRBV11-2 to TRBJ1-3, with no clear D. Trimming removed 6 bases from V and 0 bases from J, with 9 bases in between. This CDR3 has 14 residues. Germline lookup yields CDR1 SGHAT and CDR2 FQNNGV. CDR3 sequence: CASSFLGSGNTIYF. CDR3 sequence (DNA): TGTGCCAGCAGTTTCTTGGGCTCTGGAAACACCATATATTTT.

The V and J genes are TRBV30 and TRBJ2-2; D is unresolved. CDR1 is GTSNPN and CDR2 is SVGIG in the germline V gene (reference sequence). This CDR3 comprises 13 residues. The V and J ends lost 3 bases and 3 bases respectively, with 8 bases between them. CDR3 protein: CAWRASYTGELFF. The CDR3 region has the DNA TGTGCCTGGAGGGCCAGCTACACCGGGGAGCTGTTTTTT.

The CDR3 loop is CASSHGATNEKLFF. CDR3 nucleotide sequence: TGTGCCAGCAGCCACGGAGCAACTAATGAAAAACTGTTTTTT. The V gene is TRBV9, the J gene TRBJ1-4; D unclear. V shed 4 bases and J shed 0 bases, with 7 bases lying between them. The CDR3 has 14 amino acids. CDR1 and CDR2 (germline): SGDLS, YYNGEE.